The 25 T cell receptor beta chains presented below share a single source sample, sequenced in a study of T cells in Graves' hyperthyroidism and ophthalmopathy. Amplified regions were TCR beta CDR3 sequences from RNA transcripts. First-round RT-PCR of the TCR CDR3 relied on the HTBI primer set. One entry per CDR3 protein, called by TCRdb with MiXCR from the multiplex PCR reads. This table holds under 350,000 distinct CDR3 sequences, about an eighth found once. Sequencing was carried out using blood. These receptors came from a woman aged 25 to 39 with Graves' hyperthyroidism that later progressed to Graves' ophthalmopathy.

This clonotype was observed many times. The rearrangement links TRBV28 to TRBJ1-2; D remains unclear. CDR1 MDHEN and CDR2 SYDVKM come from the germline V gene. V was shortened by 7 bases and J by 7 bases, with 10 bases between the two germline ends. There are 11 residues in the CDR3. CDR3 loop: CASTSSRGYTF. CDR3 DNA sequence: TGTGCCAGCACGTCGTCTCGTGGCTACACCTTC.

This clonotype was counted at least ten times. The CDR3 DNA is TGCGCCAGCAGCCCCTATCATGCTAGCTCCTACAATGAGCAGTTCTTC. It is translated as CASSPYHASSYNEQFF. The V and J genes are TRBV5-1 and TRBJ2-1; D not resolved. The V and J ends lost 4 bases and 0 bases respectively, with 14 bases between them. Germline loops: CDR1 SGHRS, CDR2 YFSETQ. The CDR3 loop spans 16 amino acids.

This clonotype was observed a handful of times. V usage is TRBV19 and J usage is TRBJ2-1, with 8 bases identical to TRBD1. The V gene's germline CDR1 is LNHDA and CDR2 SQIVND (reference sequence). The CDR3 is made up of 17 amino acids. V shed 0 bases and J 3 bases; nucleotides not matched to a gene: 7. The CDR3 bases are TGTGCCAGTAGTATAGATCTCGGGACAGGTAACTACAATGAGCAGTTCTTC. This sequence encodes CASSIDLGTGNYNEQFF.

A note on this clonotype: This sequence may be a read error, since a much larger clone differs from it by one base. The genes are TRBV7-2 and TRBJ2-3, with D perhaps matching TRBD2 (5 bases). The CDR3 is made up of 15 amino acids. Trimming removed 7 bases from V and 2 bases from J, with 16 bases in between. CDR1 and CDR2 from the germline V gene are SGHTA and FQGNSA. The CDR3 nucleotides read TGTGCCAGCAACCCGGACGGGATTTACACAGATACGCAGTATTTT. Protein: CASNPDGIYTDTQYF.

This clonotype was recorded at least ten times. CDR3 nucleotides: TGTGCCAGCAGTTTGATGCGGACCCAAGAGACCCAGTACTTC. Protein: CASSLMRTQETQYF. This chain uses TRBV27 with TRBJ2-5; D remains ambiguous. Per the germline V gene, CDR1 is MNHEY and CDR2 is SMNVEV (reference sequence). V lost 3 bases to trimming and J lost 1 base, with 9 bases between them. The CDR3 runs to 14 residues.

This clonotype was seen at least ten times. The V and J genes are TRBV6-6 and TRBJ1-5; the D gene is possibly TRBD1 (5 bases). From germline, CDR1 is MNHNY and CDR2 SVGAGI (reference sequence). V lost 4 bases and J 6 bases, leaving 16 bases between the germline ends. The CDR3 loop spans 15 amino acids. Here the CDR3 reads CASSLPQGSFQPQHF. The DNA for the CDR3 is TGTGCCAGCAGTTTACCTCAGGGTAGTTTTCAGCCCCAGCATTTT.

This clonotype came up many times. The chain joins TRBV6-2 or TRBV6-3 to TRBJ2-3; D may be TRBD2 (6 bases). V lost 1 base and J lost 6, with 14 bases in between. CDR3 length: 15 residues. Germline V lookup: CDR1 MNHEY, CDR2 SVGEGT. The CDR3 DNA reads as TGTGCCAGCAGTTACTACTCGGGAGCCGGCGATACGCAGTATTTT. It specifies CASSYYSGAGDTQYF.

The sample holds many counts of this clonotype. CDR3 sequence (DNA): TGTGCCAGCAGTCTCGGGCAGGTCTATGGCTACACCTTC. Translation: CASSLGQVYGYTF. V gene TRBV28 combines with J gene TRBJ1-2; D call uncertain. Trimming removed 5 bases at V and 4 bases at J, with 11 bases between. The CDR3 covers 13 residues. In germline, CDR1 is MDHEN, CDR2 SYDVKM.

The table lists this clonotype with many counts. V and J are TRBV3-1 and TRBJ2-2; 9 positions match TRBD2. The CDR3 is 16 amino acids. Germline loops: CDR1 LGHDT, CDR2 YNNKEL (reference sequence). With 5 bases clipped from V and 3 bases from J, the junction kept 7 bases outside the gene matches. The CDR3 protein is CASSNRLAEHTGELFF. CDR3 sequence (DNA): TGTGCCAGCAGCAACCGACTAGCGGAACACACCGGGGAGCTGTTTTTT.

This clonotype came up a few times. An end of the junction does not agree with germline; a read error may underlie this. This chain connects TRBV7-9 to TRBJ2-2, with 7 bases aligning to TRBD1. CDR3 length: 16 residues. Germline CDR1 is SEHNR and CDR2 is FQNEAQ (reference sequence). The CDR3 is CVSSQSGTANTGELFF. In DNA form, the CDR3 reads TGTGTCAGCAGCCAATCCGGGACAGCGAACACCGGGGAGCTGTTTTTT. Looking up the rest from reference TRBV7-9 and TRBJ2-2 gives the full variable domain: DTGVSQNPRHKITKRGQNVTFRCDPISEHNRLYWYRQTLGQGPEFLTYFQNEAQLEKSRLLSDRFSAERPKGSFSTLEIQRTEQGDSAMYLCVSSQSGTANTGELFFGEGSRLTVL.

Comments on this clonotype: This may come from a read error, since a much larger clone is one base off. This chain uses TRBV7-2 with TRBJ1-4; TRBD1 might be the D (5 bases). Germline values: CDR1 SGHTA, CDR2 FQGNSA. Deletions cut 5 bases from V and 9 bases from J, with 19 bases between. CDR3 length: 15 amino acids. DNA of the CDR3: TGTGCCAGCAGCCCTACAGGTTCTCGGTCTAAAAAACTGTTTTTT. Translation: CASSPTGSRSKKLFF.

For the CDR3, the DNA is TGCAGTGCTAAACTAGCGAACACCGGGGAGCTGTTTTTT. This codes for CSAKLANTGELFF. This sequence joins TRBV20-1 and TRBJ2-2; maybe TRBD2 (5 bases). Trimming took off 4 bases at V and 0 bases at J, with 6 bases between the two ends. CDR1 and CDR2 from the germline V gene are DFQATT and SNEGSKA (reference sequence). The CDR3 has 13 amino acids.

In its sample, this clonotype was seen many times. The J gene is TRBJ2-1, the V gene TRBV4-1, with 9 bases matching TRBD2. Germline V CDR1 and CDR2: MGHRA, YSYEKL. This CDR3 comprises 16 residues. The junction had 7 bases not matched to a gene; V was cut back by 3 bases and J by 4 bases. CDR3 protein: CASSHETSGPYNEQFF. DNA of the CDR3: TGCGCCAGCAGCCATGAAACTAGCGGGCCTTACAATGAGCAGTTCTTC.

This clonotype was recorded at least ten times. This chain uses TRBV6-2 or TRBV6-3 with TRBJ2-7; D unresolved. The CDR3 consists of 16 residues. Between the trimmed V and J ends, which lost 2 bases and 1 base, there was a span of 15 bases. CDR1 is MNHEY, CDR2 SVGEGT, per germline. The CDR3 spells CASSYESRGLSYEQYF. CDR3 sequence (DNA): TGTGCCAGCAGTTACGAATCGAGAGGATTGTCCTACGAGCAGTACTTC.

As for this clonotype: Since a much larger clone is just one base distant, this may be a read error. This chain joins TRBV5-1 and TRBJ2-3; tentatively, D is TRBD2 (6 bases). V shed 0 bases and J shed 8 bases, with 13 bases lying between them. The CDR3 consists of 14 residues. Germline-derived CDR1 and CDR2 are SGHRS and YFSETQ. CDR3 region: CASSLAGEVGTQYF. In nucleotides, the CDR3 is TGCGCCAGCAGCTTGGCCGGGGAGGTAGGTACGCAGTATTTT. Based on the CDR3 plus reference TRBV5-1 and TRBJ2-3, the full variable domain is KAGVTQTPRYLIKTRGQQVTLSCSPISGHRSVSWYQQTPGQGLQFLFEYFSETQRNKGNFPGRFSGRQFSNSRSEMNVSTLELGDSALYLCASSLAGEVGTQYFGPGTRLTVL.

The chain links TRBV6-2 or TRBV6-3 to TRBJ1-3, with D possibly matching TRBD1 (6 bases). The V and J ends lost 5 bases and 0 bases respectively, with 11 bases between them. Germline V CDR1 and CDR2: MNHEY, SVGEGT. The CDR3 is 15 amino acids. CDR3 bases: TGTGCCAGCAGTCAGGGGTTTGGCTCTGGAAACACCATATATTTT. Amino acid sequence: CASSQGFGSGNTIYF.

This clonotype occurred many times. The chain has TRBV7-9 and TRBJ1-1; TRBD1 matches 10 bases. Germline-derived CDR1 and CDR2 are SEHNR and FQNEAQ (reference sequence). V was pared by 11 bases and J by 8 bases, with 8 bases of the junction left unmatched. The CDR3 length is 12 residues. The DNA for the CDR3 is TGTGCCTCGACAGGGGGCCTTATGGAAGCTTTCTTT. Its translation is CASTGGLMEAFF.

This clonotype showed up many times. This chain joins TRBV28 and TRBJ2-7; possibly TRBD1 for D (6 bases). Trimming shortened V by 8 bases and J by 6 bases, and 14 bases separated the two germline ends. CDR1 and CDR2 from the germline V gene are MDHEN and SYDVKM. This CDR3 spans 12 amino acids. The CDR3 region is CASRLLGGEQYF. The CDR3, as DNA: TGTGCCAGCCGACTATTAGGGGGCGAGCAGTACTTC.

The CDR3 sequence: CASGLNNSPLHF. The CDR3 DNA reads TGTGCCAGCGGATTAAATAATTCACCCCTCCACTTT. The chain links TRBV27 to TRBJ1-6; D not resolved. Germline lookup yields CDR1 MNHEY and CDR2 SMNVEV (reference sequence). The CDR3 has 12 amino acids. With 8 bases removed from V and 5 bases from J, the gap between germline ends came to 7 bases.

This clonotype has a count of ten or more. This chain connects TRBV19 to TRBJ1-1; 7 nucleotides agree with TRBD1. V dropped 6 bases and J dropped 5; count of bases not matched to a gene: 12. The CDR3 loop spans 15 amino acids. Germline V gene data show CDR1 as LNHDA and CDR2 as SQIVND (reference sequence). This CDR3 reads CASSAPSTGRTEAFF. CDR3 DNA: TGTGCCAGTAGCGCCCCCTCGACAGGGCGAACTGAAGCTTTCTTT.

This clonotype was seen ten or more times. V and J are TRBV6-1 and TRBJ2-1, with 9 bases aligning to TRBD2. The V gene end was trimmed by 6 bases and the J gene end by 6 bases; junction bases not matched to a gene: 6. Germline CDR1 reads MNHNS; CDR2 reads SASEGT. This CDR3 has 14 residues. Here the CDR3 DNA reads TGTGCCAGCAGGCGTAGCGGGAGAGGCAATGAGCAGTTCTTC. It yields the protein CASRRSGRGNEQFF.

This clonotype was picked up many times. The rearrangement uses TRBV2 and TRBJ2-6; D may correspond to TRBD1 or TRBD2 (5 bases each). This CDR3 region has 15 residues. Germline CDR1 SNHLY, CDR2 FYNNEI. Trimming shortened V by 8 bases and J by 4 bases, and 15 bases separated the two germline ends. In DNA, the CDR3 is TGTGCCAGCGAAGAGGGGCCGCTAGGGGCCAACGTCCTGACTTTC. It codes for CASEEGPLGANVLTF.

This clonotype was observed a few times. The J gene is TRBJ2-1, the V gene TRBV19; 9 bases align to TRBD2. V lost 0 bases to trimming and J lost 4 bases; unmatched junction nucleotides: 7. Germline loops: CDR1 LNHDA, CDR2 SQIVND (reference sequence). The CDR3 has 17 amino acids. This chain's CDR3 is CASSIDTASGAYNEQFF. The CDR3 region has the DNA TGTGCCAGTAGTATAGATACAGCTAGCGGGGCTTACAATGAGCAGTTCTTC.

This clonotype was seen ten or more times. The chain recombines TRBV7-9 with TRBJ2-1; a weak D match, TRBD1 (5 bases). The CDR3 loop spans 17 amino acids. Deletions cut 4 bases from V and 0 bases from J, with 16 bases between. The germline V gene encodes CDR1 SEHNR and CDR2 FQNEAQ (reference sequence). The CDR3: CASSSGWSGVSYNEQFF. For the CDR3, the DNA is TGTGCCAGCAGCTCAGGGTGGTCGGGTGTCTCCTACAATGAGCAGTTCTTC.

This sequence joins TRBV15 and TRBJ2-1; unclear D gene. V dropped 0 bases and J dropped 0 bases, with 9 bases sitting between them. The CDR3 extends over 16 amino acids. Per the germline V gene, CDR1 is LNHNV and CDR2 is YYDKDF (reference sequence). The CDR3 DNA reads as TGTGCCACCAGCAGAGATAAGGACGGCTCCTACAATGAGCAGTTCTTC. This codes for CATSRDKDGSYNEQFF.